Sequencing of this T cell receptor beta chain was carried out in a study of blood T cell repertoires in COVID-19. Study as a whole: The United States, Italy and Spain were the sources of the acute and convalescent COVID-19 samples. PBMCs, B-cell-depleted T cells, or T cells were the source of the cDNA or gDNA that made up the material.

CDR1 is MDHEN, CDR2 SYDVKM, per germline. This CDR3 has 12 residues. Trimming removed 2 bases at V and 10 bases at J, with 11 bases between. Original methodology: Reference gene primer amplification gave nucleated cell count estimates. The assay was immunoSEQ multiplex PCR, and TCRdb's table has in-frame clones only and misses some. V, J and clone size derive from that table, while D and trimming were established from the DNA sequence. The sample records around 100,000 clones, over 80% being singletons. J is TRBJ1-2 and V is TRBV28; D gene uncertain. The clonotype comes from a human donor with active COVID-19. The donor label of this sample is uncertain. The specimen sequenced was peripheral blood. This CDR3 reads CASSLTGSPYTF. Here the CDR3 DNA reads TGTGCCAGCAGTTTAACCGGGAGCCCCTACACCTTC.